Listed below are T cell receptor beta chains from one sample, sequenced in a study of T cell repertoires in cytomegalovirus infection. TCRdb redid the calling of the reads with MiXCR, one entry per CDR3 protein. The sample holds a few hundred thousand distinct CDR3 sequences, less than 30% seen once. Sequenced material: PBMCs. The receptors derive from a human donor in good health (CMV status not recorded). Some clones in this sample may be carry-over from other donors' samples. The CDR3 runs from the conserved cysteine through the conserved F or W. D genes are given only for firm matches. Only part of the rows carry a size: once, few, many, or a class if the clone is expanded.

V gene	clone size	D gene	J gene	CDR3 DNA	CDR3 protein
TRBV20-1	NA	TRBD1	TRBJ1-6	TGCAGTGCTAAGACCGGGACAGTTTTTTCACCCCTCCACTTT	CSAKTGTVFSPLHF
TRBV7-2	many	NA	TRBJ1-1	TGTGCCAGCAGCTTCCCGTTCAGAGAAGCTTTCTTT	CASSFPFREAFF
TRBV11-2	NA	NA	TRBJ1-2	TGTGCCAGCAGCCCATTAGGGCCGGGCAACTATGGCTACACCTTC	CASSPLGPGNYGYTF
TRBV5-6	NA	TRBD1	TRBJ1-3	TGTGCCAGCAGCCTGGGACAGGGGGCACACACCATATATTTT	CASSLGQGAHTIYF
TRBV6-5	NA	NA	TRBJ1-1	TGTGCCAGCAGTTACTCCCCCGCGGAAGTCGGAGCTTTCTTT	CASSYSPAEVGAFF
TRBV18	NA	NA	TRBJ2-5	TGTGCCAGCTCACTTCGGGAGCAGCAAGAGACCCAGTACTTC	CASSLREQQETQYF
TRBV7-9	many	TRBD2	TRBJ2-1	TGTGCCAGCAGCTTAGGTACCGGGACTAGCGGGAGGAACCGCCACTACAATGAGCAGTTCTTC	CASSLGTGTSGRNRHYNEQFF
TRBV28	few	TRBD2	TRBJ2-1	TGTGCCAGCAGTGGGACTAGCGGTATGTCCTACAATGAGCAGTTCTTC	CASSGTSGMSYNEQFF
TRBV29-1	few	NA	TRBJ2-5	TGCAGCGTTGACCGGGGCGGTGTCGGAGAGACCCAGTACTTC	CSVDRGGVGETQYF
TRBV6-2/TRBV6-3	few	NA	TRBJ1-1	TGTGCCAGCAGCTACCCGGCCGTCATGAACACTGAAGCTTTCTTT	CASSYPAVMNTEAFF
TRBV7-9	few	TRBD2	TRBJ2-1	TGTGCCAGCAGCCCGAGCGGGATACGGTCCTACAATGAGCAGTTCTTC	CASSPSGIRSYNEQFF
TRBV7-6	many	NA	TRBJ2-1	TGTGCCAGCAGCACAAGGGACACCAATGAGCAGTTCTTC	CASSTRDTNEQFF
TRBV12-5	few	NA	TRBJ1-2	TGTGCTAGTGGTTTGTTTCAGGGGTCTGGCTACACCTTC	CASGLFQGSGYTF
TRBV15	NA	NA	TRBJ2-5	TGTGCCACCAGCAGAGATCTCGAAGAGACCCAGTACTTC	CATSRDLEETQYF
TRBV20-1	NA	TRBD1	TRBJ1-3	TGCAGTGCGCGGACAGGGAAAACTGGAAACACCATATATTTT	CSARTGKTGNTIYF
TRBV6-2/TRBV6-3	many	NA	TRBJ2-2	TGTGCCAGCAGTTACGGACAGAACATTTACACCGGGGAGCTGTTTTTT	CASSYGQNIYTGELFF
TRBV7-2	many	NA	TRBJ2-1	TGTGCCAGCAGCTTTGAAGCAAGCTCCTACAATGAGCAGTTCTTC	CASSFEASSYNEQFF
TRBV27	few	TRBD1	TRBJ1-2	TGTGCCAGCAGTCCAACATCGACAGGGAACTATGGCTACACCTTC	CASSPTSTGNYGYTF
TRBV7-3	NA	NA	TRBJ2-3	TGTGCCAGCAGCCGTGGCCCAAGCACAGATACGCAGTATTTT	CASSRGPSTDTQYF
TRBV6-4	NA	TRBD2	TRBJ2-1	TGTGCCAGCAGTGACTCGATATCTCTAGCGGGAGAACGAGAGCAGTTCTTC	CASSDSISLAGEREQFF
TRBV5-5	few	TRBD1	TRBJ2-1	TGTGCCAGCAGCGCCGGGACAGGTCGGGATGAGCAGTTCTTC	CASSAGTGRDEQFF
TRBV7-2	many	NA	TRBJ2-3	TGTGCCAGCAGCCTCGCCAGAAGCACAGATACGCAGTATTTT	CASSLARSTDTQYF
TRBV24-1	NA	NA	TRBJ2-1	TGTGCCACCAGTGAGCCGGTCCGGGATGAGCAGTTCTTC	CATSEPVRDEQFF
TRBV4-3	NA	TRBD1	TRBJ1-2	TGCGCCAGCAGGCGGGGACAGGGGAGCGGCGGCTACACCTTC	CASRRGQGSGGYTF
TRBV10-3	NA	NA	TRBJ2-5	TGTGCCATCAGTGAGGCCTTCCCAAGGAGCGGAGAGACCCAGTACTTC	CAISEAFPRSGETQYF
TRBV10-3	NA	NA	TRBJ1-1	TGTGCCATCAGTGAGTCGACGGGACACCCGAACACTGAAGCTTTCTTT	CAISESTGHPNTEAFF
TRBV10-3	NA	TRBD2	TRBJ2-1	TGTGCCATCAGGGAGGGGGGACTAGCGACCTACAATGAGCAGTTCTTC	CAIREGGLATYNEQFF
TRBV6-2/TRBV6-3	NA	TRBD2	TRBJ2-1	TGTGCCAGCGGAAAAGCTAGCGGGAGGGCCTACAATGAGCAGTTCTTC	CASGKASGRAYNEQFF
TRBV4-3	NA	NA	TRBJ2-2	TGCGCCAGCAGCCATGTGACCGGGGAGCTGTTTTTT	CASSHVTGELFF
TRBV27	few	NA	TRBJ2-1	TGTGCCAGCAGTTTAGGCCTTCAGGGATCGGGATACAATGAGCAGTTCTTC	CASSLGLQGSGYNEQFF
TRBV29-1	few	NA	TRBJ1-1	TGCAGCGTTGATGACAGGCCGAACACTGAAGCTTTCTTT	CSVDDRPNTEAFF
TRBV10-3	few	NA	TRBJ1-1	TGTGCCATCAGTGGGGGGCCGACTGAAGCTTTCTTT	CAISGGPTEAFF
TRBV7-8	NA	TRBD1	TRBJ2-1	TGTGCCAGCAGCCCTGACAGGGGCAGAAATGAGCAGTTCTTC	CASSPDRGRNEQFF
TRBV7-9	NA	TRBD1	TRBJ1-1	TGTGCCAGCAGCCCCCGGGACAGGGGGCCTGAAGCTTTCTTT	CASSPRDRGPEAFF